A single TCR beta chain is shown here with its context. The entry originates in a study of T cells after somatic rescue of genetic block. Trimming shortened V by 6 bases and J by 5 bases, and 10 bases separated the two germline ends. Per germline, CDR1 MGHDK and CDR2 SYGVNS. The CDR3 is 12 amino acids. Measured with immunoSEQ multiplex PCR; TCRdb has only the in-frame clones, and not every one. This sample yields tens of thousands of clones, of which about 90% are seen a single time; about 2.9% belongs to the top ten. The receptor was isolated from a man between 40 and 49 years old. The material sequenced was peripheral blood mononuclear cells (PBMCs). This sequence joins TRBV25-1 and TRBJ2-5, with no clear D. The CDR3 sequence is CASRPGVETQYF. Here the CDR3 DNA reads TGTGCCAGCAGACCCGGCGTGGAGACCCAGTACTTC.